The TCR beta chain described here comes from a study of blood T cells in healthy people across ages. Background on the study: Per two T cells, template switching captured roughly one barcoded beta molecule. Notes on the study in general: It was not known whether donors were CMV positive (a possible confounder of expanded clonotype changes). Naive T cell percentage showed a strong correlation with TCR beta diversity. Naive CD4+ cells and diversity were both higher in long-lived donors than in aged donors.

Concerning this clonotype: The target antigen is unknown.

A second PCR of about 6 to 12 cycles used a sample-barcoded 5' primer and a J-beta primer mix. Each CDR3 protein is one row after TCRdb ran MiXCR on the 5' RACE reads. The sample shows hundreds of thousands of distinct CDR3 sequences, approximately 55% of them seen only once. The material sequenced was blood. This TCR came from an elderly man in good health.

CDR3 protein: CASRGRVGKLFF. The CDR3 nucleotides read TGTGCCAGCAGAGGACGGGTTGGAAAACTGTTTTTT. The chain joins TRBV7-6 to TRBJ1-4; D unresolved. CDR1 is SGHVS and CDR2 is FNYEAQ in the germline V gene. V was clipped by 6 bases and J by 10 bases, with 12 bases between them. This CDR3 has 12 residues.